This T cell receptor (beta chain) was recorded in a study of Ad26.COV2.S vaccination and SARS-CoV-2 variants. Treatment: around 19 received Ad26.COV2.S at low or high dose, single or two shots; about 5 received placebo; per-sample allocation not given. Sampling happened 63 days after the first vaccine or placebo injection. Vaccine was an Ad26 vector expressing Wuhan-strain SARS-CoV-2 spike. Study-wide results and caveats: Spike-specific TCR breadth in vaccine recipients exceeded that seen in placebo recipients. Measurement of non-spike TCR breadth gave similar results in vaccine and placebo recipients.

Notes on this clone: What it binds is not known.

V lost 3 bases and J lost 1, with 7 bases in between. Germline V gene data show CDR1 as PRHDT and CDR2 as FYEKMQ (reference sequence). The CDR3 is 14 residues long. TCRdb's table, derived via immunoSEQ multiplex PCR, lists solely in-frame clones and lacks some. The table shows 350,000 to 450,000 clones, with 83% occurring only once. The specimen was peripheral blood, collected in a trial of Ad26.COV2.S vaccine versus placebo. The rearrangement joins TRBV13 to TRBJ2-1; TRBD1 is a possible D gene (5 bases). The receptor comes from a person between 18 and 59 years old who received the Ad26.COV2.S COVID-19 vaccine or a placebo. CDR3 in DNA: TGTGCCAGCAGCTTGGGGCAGTCCTACAATGAGCAGTTCTTC. Translating gives CASSLGQSYNEQFF.